A single sample is the source of the 18 T cell receptor beta chains below, sequenced in a study of CD8 T cells in ankylosing spondylitis. Using its own MiXCR run on the 5' RACE reads, TCRdb lists one record per CDR3 protein. The sample gives fewer than 250,000 distinct CDR3 sequences, under 12% of which show up once; around 2.6% is in the top ten. Sequencing input: blood, either unsorted or a sorted T cell fraction (not recorded which). These receptors originate from a male donor with ankylosing spondylitis or in good health (not recorded which).

This clonotype was detected ten times or more. The CDR3 DNA reads TGTGCCACCAGCAGGGACCTATCTCCTAACTATGGCTACACCTTC. This sequence encodes CATSRDLSPNYGYTF. The V call is TRBV15, the J call TRBJ1-2; D not resolved. Trimming removed 3 bases at V and 0 bases at J, with 11 bases between. The CDR3 extends over 15 amino acids. Germline V gene data show CDR1 as LNHNV and CDR2 as YYDKDF (reference sequence).

This clonotype was observed at least ten times. In DNA form, the CDR3 reads TGTGCCAGCAGGGCAGGGATTAGCAATCAGCCCCAGCATTTT. Translating gives CASRAGISNQPQHF. The V call is TRBV12-3 or TRBV12-4, the J call TRBJ1-5; D possibly corresponds to TRBD1 (5 bases). This CDR3 contains 14 residues. Trimming left V 6 bases short and J 0 bases short, with 9 bases between.

This clonotype has a count of ten or more. The V and J genes are TRBV5-6 and TRBJ2-1; D possibly matches TRBD1 or TRBD2 (5 bases each). The CDR3 is made up of 16 amino acids. Trimming shortened V by 4 bases and J by 1 base, and 15 bases separated the two germline ends. Germline V gives CDR1 SGHDT, CDR2 YYEEEE. The CDR3: CASSPGGTNSYNEQFF. The CDR3 DNA follows: TGTGCCAGCAGCCCTGGGGGAACTAATTCCTACAATGAGCAGTTCTTC.

This clonotype showed up many times. This chain links TRBV5-1 with TRBJ1-1, with no clear D. Trimming shortened V by 0 bases and J by 4 bases, and 16 bases separated the two germline ends. Germline assignment: CDR1 SGHRS and CDR2 YFSETQ. The CDR3 is made up of 16 amino acids. The CDR3 DNA follows: TGCGCCAGCAGCTTGGAGCCGGGCATTGCGGGCACTGAAGCTTTCTTT. As protein: CASSLEPGIAGTEAFF.

There are many counts of this clonotype. V gene TRBV5-5 combines with J gene TRBJ2-1; no firm D call. V was pared by 4 bases and J by 10 bases, with 15 bases between. The CDR3 is 13 residues long. The germline CDR1 and CDR2 sequences are SGHKS and YYEKEE (reference sequence). The CDR3 nucleotides are TGTGCCAGCAGCCCCGTGACTCTCCAAGAGCAGTTCTTC. Its protein is CASSPVTLQEQFF.

Worth noting for this clonotype: Given a much more abundant clone one base away, this may be a read error. The chain employs TRBV27 and TRBJ2-1, with a weak D call TRBD1 (5 bases). The CDR3 totals 14 residues. Per the germline V gene, CDR1 is MNHEY and CDR2 is SMNVEV (reference sequence). CDR3 amino acids: CARIRTDILNAQFF. The CDR3 DNA is TGTGCCAGGATAAGAACGGACATTTTAAATGCGCAGTTCTTC.

This clonotype has just a few counts. V is TRBV29-1 and J is TRBJ2-7; 9 nucleotides align to TRBD1. Germline CDR1 reads SQVTM; CDR2 reads ANQGSEA. V was pared by 6 bases and J by 3 bases, with 12 bases of the junction left unmatched. This CDR3 has 15 residues. The CDR3 loop reads CSVTTGTGHNYEQYF. The DNA of the CDR3 is TGCAGCGTAACCACCGGGACAGGGCACAACTACGAGCAGTACTTC.

This clonotype was recorded many times. This chain uses TRBV5-1 with TRBJ2-1, with unresolved D. The CDR3 loop spans 13 amino acids. Germline-derived CDR1 and CDR2 are SGHRS and YFSETQ. Trimming removed 4 bases at V and 7 bases at J, with 12 bases between. CDR3: CASSPPLVNEQFF. The CDR3 region has the DNA TGCGCCAGCAGCCCCCCGCTGGTAAATGAGCAGTTCTTC.

This rearrangement joins TRBV7-2 to TRBJ2-6; TRBD2 matches at 8 bases. Germline-derived CDR1 and CDR2 are SGHTA and FQGNSA. J gave up 0 bases and V 5 bases, and 9 bases lay outside the gene matches. The CDR3 is 18 amino acids. The CDR3 protein is CASSAHVGGASGANVLTF. The CDR3 nucleotides are TGTGCCAGCAGCGCACACGTCGGGGGGGCCTCTGGGGCCAACGTCCTGACTTTC.

This clonotype was recorded many times. This sequence joins TRBV11-2 and TRBJ1-1; D is undetermined. Germline V gene data show CDR1 as SGHAT and CDR2 as FQNNGV. The CDR3 loop spans 16 amino acids. The V gene lost 5 bases and the J gene lost 1 base, with 17 bases spanning the gap. The CDR3 here is CASSPTSSAKNTEAFF. In nucleotides, the CDR3 is TGTGCCAGCAGCCCCACTTCGAGTGCGAAGAACACTGAAGCTTTCTTT.

This clonotype was counted ten times or more. The genes are TRBV6-1 and TRBJ2-2, with TRBD2 as a possible D gene (6 bases). The CDR3 has 16 residues. Germline assignment: CDR1 MNHNS and CDR2 SASEGT. The V end was cut by 10 bases, the J end by 4 bases, with 22 bases between. This CDR3 is CAIRSAGTYLTGELFF. In nucleotides, the CDR3 is TGTGCCATCAGGTCAGCCGGGACTTACCTCACCGGGGAGCTGTTTTTT.

There are a few counts of this clonotype. The chain couples TRBV14 to TRBJ2-1; 12 positions agree with TRBD2. This CDR3 region has 19 residues. J lost 0 bases, V lost 2 bases, and 8 bases had no gene match. Per germline, CDR1 SGHDN and CDR2 FVKESK. CDR3 coding DNA: TGTGCCAGCAGCCAATGGGCTAGCGGGAGGGAAGTCTCCTACAATGAGCAGTTCTTC. The encoded protein is CASSQWASGREVSYNEQFF.

This clonotype has just a few counts. The rearrangement links TRBV7-2 to TRBJ2-5; D could derive from TRBD1 or TRBD2 (6 bases each). Germline CDR1 is SGHTA and CDR2 is FQGNSA. There are 15 residues in the CDR3. V lost 8 bases to trimming and J lost 1 base, with 17 bases between them. The CDR3 DNA reads as TGTGCCAGCCGAGGGGGGCGGCAGATCCAAGAGACCCAGTACTTC. Translation gives CASRGGRQIQETQYF.

The gene calls are TRBV3-1 and TRBJ2-1; D not certain. V was trimmed by 3 bases and J by 7 bases, leaving 10 bases between them. The CDR3 is 13 residues long. Germline lookup yields CDR1 LGHDT and CDR2 YNNKEL (reference sequence). CDR3 in amino acids: CASSHLYTNEQFF. CDR3 DNA: TGTGCCAGCAGCCACCTTTACACGAATGAGCAGTTCTTC.

This clonotype was observed at least ten times. The gene calls are TRBV20-1 and TRBJ2-3; 8 bases are shared with TRBD2. V shed 6 bases and J 0 bases; nucleotides not matched to a gene: 5. CDR1 DFQATT and CDR2 SNEGSKA come from the germline V gene (reference sequence). The CDR3 sequence is 14 residues long. The CDR3 here is CSAPSGGSTDTQYF. The CDR3 DNA follows: TGCAGTGCACCGAGCGGGGGAAGCACAGATACGCAGTATTTT.

This clonotype appeared many times. V gene TRBV5-1 combines with J gene TRBJ2-2, with D perhaps TRBD1 (6 bases). Germline V lookup: CDR1 SGHRS, CDR2 YFSETQ. V lost 5 bases and J lost 2, with 16 bases in between. CDR3 size: 16 residues. The CDR3: CASSLRTDSNTGELFF. Here the CDR3 DNA reads TGCGCCAGCAGTCTAAGGACAGACTCCAACACCGGGGAGCTGTTTTTT. Full variable domain (rest looked up from reference TRBV5-1 and TRBJ2-2): KAGVTQTPRYLIKTRGQQVTLSCSPISGHRSVSWYQQTPGQGLQFLFEYFSETQRNKGNFPGRFSGRQFSNSRSEMNVSTLELGDSALYLCASSLRTDSNTGELFFGEGSRLTVL.

CDR3 residues: CATSQRGPIQETQYF. The CDR3 bases are TGTGCCACCAGCCAGAGGGGGCCTATCCAAGAGACCCAGTACTTC. The chain links TRBV10-3 to TRBJ2-5, with TRBD1 identical over 7 bases. Germline assignment: CDR1 ENHRY and CDR2 SYGVKD. CDR3 length equals 15 residues. After removal of 10 bases from V and 1 base from J, the junction contained 12 bases not matched to a gene.

This clonotype was seen more than once but under ten times. The rearrangement uses TRBV10-1 and TRBJ1-5, with a weak D call TRBD1 (6 bases). There are 13 residues in the CDR3. Trimming removed 3 bases at V and 7 bases at J, with 10 bases between. From germline, CDR1 is WNHNN and CDR2 SYGVQD (reference sequence). The CDR3 nucleotides are TGCGCCAGCAGTGATGACAGGAACCAGCCCCAGCATTTT. Encoded protein: CASSDDRNQPQHF.